Listed here is a single TCR beta chain. The CDR3 covers 14 residues. Trimming stripped 4 bases from V and 4 bases from J, with 15 bases between. CDR1 and CDR2 (germline): SGHRS, YFSETQ. This sample stems from a study of control samples from healthy donors and cancer patients. The assay was immunoSEQ multiplex PCR, and TCRdb's table has in-frame clones only and misses some. Among under 450,000 clones listed, 90% were seen once. The sample consisted of PBMCs. The TCR was taken from a man aged 40-55 years with head and neck cancer. The chain carries TRBV5-1 and TRBJ2-7; a possible D gene is TRBD1 (6 bases). CDR3 in DNA: TGCGCCAGCAGCCGGGACACGGGCCTATACGAGCAGTACTTC. Translating it yields CASSRDTGLYEQYF.